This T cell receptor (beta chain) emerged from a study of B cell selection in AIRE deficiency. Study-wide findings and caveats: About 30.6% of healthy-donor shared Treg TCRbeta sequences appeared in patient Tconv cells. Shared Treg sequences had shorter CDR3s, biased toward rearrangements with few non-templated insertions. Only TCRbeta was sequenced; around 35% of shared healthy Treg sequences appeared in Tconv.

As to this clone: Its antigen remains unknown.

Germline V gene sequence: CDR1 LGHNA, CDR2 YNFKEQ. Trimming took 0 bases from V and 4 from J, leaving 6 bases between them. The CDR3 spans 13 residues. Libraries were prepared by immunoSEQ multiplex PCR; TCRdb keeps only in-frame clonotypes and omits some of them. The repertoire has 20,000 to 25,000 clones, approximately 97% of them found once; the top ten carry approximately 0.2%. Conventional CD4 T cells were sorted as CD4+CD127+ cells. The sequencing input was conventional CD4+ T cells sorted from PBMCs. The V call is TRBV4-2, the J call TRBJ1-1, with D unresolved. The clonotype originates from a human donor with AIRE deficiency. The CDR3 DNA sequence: TGTGCCAGCAGCCAAGAAACGGGCACTGAAGCTTTCTTT. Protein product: CASSQETGTEAFF.